The clone carrying this T cell receptor (beta chain) was recorded at least ten times. The target antigen is unknown. TCRdb recomputed calls from the reads with MiXCR, one row per CDR3 protein. The sample lists about 300,000 distinct CDR3 sequences; about 9.2% were seen once. Germline V gene sequence: CDR1 SGHRS, CDR2 YFSETQ. V trimming: 6 bases; J trimming: 8 bases; junction bases outside the gene matches: 18. This CDR3 contains 17 residues. This sample stems from a study of T cell repertoires in cytomegalovirus infection. Overall study: Public TCR beta signatures were indicative of both CMV infection and a matching HLA type. Study findings and constraints: There were carriers of CMV plus the relevant HLA, and cumulative public TCR beta family frequency identified them. Clonotype analysis showed dominance of the ex vivo response by HLA-C-restricted CMV-specific TCR beta clonotypes.

The sequenced material came from PBMCs. V usage is TRBV5-1 and J usage is TRBJ2-1, with 9 bases lining up with TRBD1. This TCR was recovered from a human donor in good health (CMV status not recorded). Some clones in this sample may be carry-over from other donors' samples. CDR3 coding DNA: TGCGCCAGCACGGGTGGACTGAAAGGGACAGGGCGGGATGAGCAGTTCTTC. It translates to CASTGGLKGTGRDEQFF.